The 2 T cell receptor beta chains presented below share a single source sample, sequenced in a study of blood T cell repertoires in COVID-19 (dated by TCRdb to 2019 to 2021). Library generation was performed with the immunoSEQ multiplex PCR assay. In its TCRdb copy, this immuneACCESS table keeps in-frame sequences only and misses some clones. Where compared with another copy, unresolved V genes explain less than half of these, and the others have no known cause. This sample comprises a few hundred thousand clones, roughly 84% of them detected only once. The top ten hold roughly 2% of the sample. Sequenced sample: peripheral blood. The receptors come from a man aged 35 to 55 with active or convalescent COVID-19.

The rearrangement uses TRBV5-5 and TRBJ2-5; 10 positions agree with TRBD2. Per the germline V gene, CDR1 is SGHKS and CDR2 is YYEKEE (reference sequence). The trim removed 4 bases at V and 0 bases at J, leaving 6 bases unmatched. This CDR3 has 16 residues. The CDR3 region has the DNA TGTGCCAGCAGCATAGGACTAGCGGAGTACCAAGAGACCCAGTACTTC. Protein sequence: CASSIGLAEYQETQYF.

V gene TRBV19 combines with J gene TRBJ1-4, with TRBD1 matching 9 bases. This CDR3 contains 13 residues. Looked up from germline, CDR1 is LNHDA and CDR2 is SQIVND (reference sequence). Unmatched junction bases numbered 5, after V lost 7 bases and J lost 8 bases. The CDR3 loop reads CASMGQGLEKLFF. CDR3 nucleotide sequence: TGTGCCAGTATGGGACAGGGATTAGAAAAACTGTTTTTT.